This T cell receptor (beta chain) was identified during a study of beta chain features in type 1 diabetes. Study-wide results and caveats: TCRB CDR3s were moderately but significantly shorter in Type 1 diabetes patients in all four CD4+ subsets. Whatever favoring of shorter templates PCR might show would apply equally to patients and controls. Researchers reported that naive, central memory and Treg TCRB repertoires appeared more similar in patients than in healthy donors.

All of the isolated RNA was reverse transcribed, so expressed TCRB transcripts were sequenced. Sequencing of naive, central memory and regulatory T cell samples gave an average of around 4 million reads. The method was immunoSEQ multiplex PCR; TCRdb's version includes in-frame clones alone and lacks a portion of them. The profile shows some 170,000 clones, approximately 62% of them singletons. As concerns this clone: Its matching antigen is unknown.

The CDR3 loop spans 14 amino acids. The V end was cut by 2 bases, the J end by 2 bases, with 9 bases between. The germline CDR1 and CDR2 sequences are MNHEY and SVGAGI. What was sequenced was naive CD4+ T cells from blood. The chain is built from TRBV6-5 and TRBJ2-5; D not certain. This TCR derives from a man between 25 and 39 years old with type 1 diabetes. CDR3 bases: TGTGCCAGCAGTTACAGCAGATTTCAAGAGACCCAGTACTTC. It encodes CASSYSRFQETQYF.